These 5 T cell receptor beta chains share one sample of origin, sequenced in a study of shared clonotypes between healthy human individuals. Here immunoSEQ multiplex PCR was the method, and the copy in TCRdb shows in-frame clones only, minus some. The table lists about 1.1 million clones, approximately 80% of them singletons, with approximately 0.95% in the top ten. Specimen: memory CD4+ T cells from PBMCs. Regarding subset: CD45RA-negative fraction. These receptors came from a man between 18 and 29 years old in good health. Some clones in this sample may be carry-over from other donors' samples.

J is TRBJ2-3 and V is TRBV7-9; 10 bases are a match to TRBD2. Germline CDR1 reads SEHNR; CDR2 reads FQNEAQ (reference sequence). The J segment lost 2 bases and the V segment lost 5 bases, leaving 10 bases of the junction unmatched. The CDR3 loop spans 17 amino acids. CDR3 region: CASSPGSTSGVTDTQYF. The CDR3 DNA reads as TGTGCCAGCAGCCCGGGCTCCACTAGCGGGGTCACAGATACGCAGTATTTT.

The V and J genes are TRBV2 and TRBJ2-5; no clear D gene. V lost 4 bases, J lost 5 bases, and 14 bases lay in between. Germline CDR1 SNHLY, CDR2 FYNNEI. This CDR3 comprises 14 residues. CDR3 region: CASSGGKGMETQYF. In nucleotides, the CDR3 is TGTGCCAGCAGTGGGGGAAAGGGTATGGAGACCCAGTACTTC.

This clone was detected many times. The genes are TRBV2 and TRBJ2-5; no reliable D call. CDR1 is SNHLY and CDR2 is FYNNEI in the germline V gene. The CDR3 is 11 amino acids. Between the trimmed V and J ends, which lost 7 bases and 5 bases, there was a span of 8 bases. The CDR3 DNA reads as TGTGCCAGCACTAAGGAGGAGACCCAGTACTTC. It specifies CASTKEETQYF.

With regard to this clone: One base separates it from a far larger clone, so it is likely a read error. The genes are TRBV11-2 and TRBJ1-1; D call uncertain. The V end lost 5 bases, the J end lost 6 bases, and 10 bases lay between the germline ends. This CDR3 spans 12 amino acids. The germline V gene encodes CDR1 SGHAT and CDR2 FQNNGV. The CDR3 nucleotides are TGTGCCAGCAGCCCCGCGGGAGCTGAAGCTTTCTTT. Protein sequence: CASSPAGAEAFF.

This clone was counted at least ten times. V is TRBV5-1 and J is TRBJ2-5; the D is unclear. The germline V gene has CDR1 SGHRS and CDR2 YFSETQ. V lost 3 bases and J 9 bases, leaving 9 bases between the germline ends. This CDR3 is 11 amino acids long. The CDR3 loop reads CASSYGLAQYF. The CDR3, as DNA: TGCGCCAGCAGCTACGGTTTGGCCCAGTACTTC.